This TCR beta chain was profiled in a study of blood T cells in healthy people across ages. This CDR3 spans 15 amino acids. With 6 bases removed from V and 0 bases from J, the gap between germline ends came to 16 bases. The germline gives CDR1 DFQATT, CDR2 SNEGSKA (reference sequence). This clonotype was picked up a small number of times. Its specificity is unknown. The second PCR ran roughly 7 to 11 cycles with a sample-barcoded 5' primer and J-beta primers. The authors tagged each cDNA molecule using a template-switch adaptor with 12 random nucleotides. TCRdb re-called the 5' RACE reads through MiXCR, storing one row per CDR3 protein. This table has about 1.7 million distinct CDR3 sequences, 25% to 30% appearing once. Findings and limits, study-wide: CMV infection status of these donors was not known. Per million T cells, TCR beta diversity dropped about linearly as age rose.

The specimen was blood. This chain uses TRBV20-1 with TRBJ2-3; no clear D. The sequence derives from a woman in her twenties or thirties in good health. DNA for the CDR3: TGCAGTGCCCTGGATAGTAGGGCTAGCACAGATACGCAGTATTTT. This encodes CSALDSRASTDTQYF.